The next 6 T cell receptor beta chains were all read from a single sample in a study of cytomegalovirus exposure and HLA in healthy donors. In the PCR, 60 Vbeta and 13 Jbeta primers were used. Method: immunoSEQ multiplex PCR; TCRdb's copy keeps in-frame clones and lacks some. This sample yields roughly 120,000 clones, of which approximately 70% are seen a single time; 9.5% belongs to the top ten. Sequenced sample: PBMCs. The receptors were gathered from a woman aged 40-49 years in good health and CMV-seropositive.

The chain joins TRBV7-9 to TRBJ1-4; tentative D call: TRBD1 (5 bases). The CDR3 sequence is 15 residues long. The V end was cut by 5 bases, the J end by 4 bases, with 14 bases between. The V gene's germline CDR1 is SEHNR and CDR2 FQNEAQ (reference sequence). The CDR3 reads CASSRRQNRNEKLFF. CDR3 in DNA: TGTGCCAGCAGCAGAAGACAGAACCGTAATGAAAAACTGTTTTTT.

CDR3 sequence (DNA): TGTGCCAGCAGCATCACCAGGGAAGTGAATGAGCAGTTCTTC. As protein: CASSITREVNEQFF. The chain couples TRBV28 to TRBJ2-1, with D perhaps TRBD1 (5 bases). This CDR3 region has 14 residues. Trimming left V 6 bases short and J 7 bases short, with 16 bases between. CDR1 is MDHEN and CDR2 is SYDVKM in the germline V gene.

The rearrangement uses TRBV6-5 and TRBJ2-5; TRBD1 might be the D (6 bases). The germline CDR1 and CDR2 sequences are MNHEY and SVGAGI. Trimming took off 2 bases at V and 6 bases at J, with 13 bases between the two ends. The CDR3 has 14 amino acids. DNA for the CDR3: TGTGCCAGCAGTTACGACAGGCCCACGAAGACCCAGTACTTC. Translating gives CASSYDRPTKTQYF.

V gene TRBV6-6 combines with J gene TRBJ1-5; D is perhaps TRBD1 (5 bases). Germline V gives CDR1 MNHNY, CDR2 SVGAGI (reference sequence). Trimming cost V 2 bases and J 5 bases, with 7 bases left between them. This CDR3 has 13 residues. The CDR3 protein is CASSYRGHQPQHF. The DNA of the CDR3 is TGTGCCAGCAGTTACAGGGGCCATCAGCCCCAGCATTTT.

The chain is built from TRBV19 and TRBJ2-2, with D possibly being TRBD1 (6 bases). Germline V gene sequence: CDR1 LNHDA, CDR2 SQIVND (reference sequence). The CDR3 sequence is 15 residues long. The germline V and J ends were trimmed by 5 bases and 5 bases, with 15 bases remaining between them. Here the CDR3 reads CASSSQGLGTGELFF. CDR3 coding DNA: TGTGCCAGTAGTTCTCAGGGGTTGGGTACCGGGGAGCTGTTTTTT.

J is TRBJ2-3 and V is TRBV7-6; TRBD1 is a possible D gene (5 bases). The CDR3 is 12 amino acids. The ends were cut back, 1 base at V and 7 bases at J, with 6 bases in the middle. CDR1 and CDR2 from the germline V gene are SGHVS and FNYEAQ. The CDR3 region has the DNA TGTGCCAGCAGCTTAGAGGGGAATACGCAGTATTTT. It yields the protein CASSLEGNTQYF.